A single T cell receptor (beta chain) is shown here with its context. The antigen is unknown. The Oncomine TCR Beta short-read assay was applied to DNA of cultured CD4+ T cells. The authors extracted genomic DNA from cultured CD4+ T cells. A single record per CDR3 protein comes from TCRdb applying MiXCR to the PCR reads. The sample records about 19,000 distinct CDR3 sequences, 38% being singletons. Treatment indicated: approximately 9-day PBMC culture with coronavirus spike peptide pools or control peptides (ViraFEST assay). PBMC cultures, at under 2.5 million cells per well, received approximately 9.1 IU/ml IL-2 and about 9.2 ug/ml peptide pools. This specimen belongs to a study of vaccination and CD4 T cells after COVID-19. At the level of the study: Convalescents were six males and four females, two of them Hispanic. Blood was drawn a median roughly 66 days post second dose, range 14 to 241.

The CDR3 covers 15 residues. The ends were cut back, 2 bases at V and 0 bases at J, with 11 bases in the middle. Germline-derived CDR1 and CDR2 are SGDLS and YYNGEE. The specimen sequenced was cultured CD4+ T cells from blood. This chain links TRBV9 with TRBJ1-1; D is uncertain. The receptor was derived from a human donor with COVID-19. The CDR3 nucleotides read TGTGCCAGCAGCGTGCAGAGAGTAATGAACACTGAAGCTTTCTTT. Residues: CASSVQRVMNTEAFF.